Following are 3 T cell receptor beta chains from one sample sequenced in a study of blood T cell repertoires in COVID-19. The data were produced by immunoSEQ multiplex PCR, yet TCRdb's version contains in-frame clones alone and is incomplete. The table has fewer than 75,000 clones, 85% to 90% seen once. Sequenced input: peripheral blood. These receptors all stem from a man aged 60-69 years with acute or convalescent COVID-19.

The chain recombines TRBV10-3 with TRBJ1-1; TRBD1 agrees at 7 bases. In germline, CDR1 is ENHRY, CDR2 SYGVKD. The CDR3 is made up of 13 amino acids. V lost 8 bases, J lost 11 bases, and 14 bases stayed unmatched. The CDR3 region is CAIAGDSRSAAFF. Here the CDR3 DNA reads TGTGCCATCGCCGGGGACAGTCGAAGTGCGGCTTTCTTT.

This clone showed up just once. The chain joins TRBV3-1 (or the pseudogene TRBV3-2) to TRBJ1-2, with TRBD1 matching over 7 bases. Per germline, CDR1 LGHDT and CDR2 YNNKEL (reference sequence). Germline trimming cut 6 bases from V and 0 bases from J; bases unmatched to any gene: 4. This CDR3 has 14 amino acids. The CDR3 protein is CASSPTGTNYGYTF. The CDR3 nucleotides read TGTGCCAGCAGTCCGACAGGGACTAACTATGGCTACACCTTC.

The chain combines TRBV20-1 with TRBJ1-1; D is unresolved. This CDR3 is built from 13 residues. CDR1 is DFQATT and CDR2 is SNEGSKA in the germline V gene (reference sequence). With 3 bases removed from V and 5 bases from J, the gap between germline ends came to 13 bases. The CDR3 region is CSASERLETEAFF. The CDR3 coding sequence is TGCAGTGCTAGTGAACGGTTGGAGACTGAAGCTTTCTTT.